A single sample is the source of the 8 T cell receptor beta chains below, sequenced in a study of identical twins. TCRdb reprocessed the 5' RACE reads via MiXCR and lists one record per CDR3 protein. This table holds about 660,000 distinct CDR3 sequences, more than 6.5% found once. This same sample was also part of a study on yellow fever vaccine responses in identical twins.

The specimen was PBMCs. The receptors come from a woman between 18 and 30 years old in good health.

The chain joins TRBV6-1 to TRBJ2-1; D possibly corresponds to TRBD1 (6 bases). Germline-derived CDR1 and CDR2 are MNHNS and SASEGT. This CDR3 contains 15 residues. V lost 6 bases, J lost 0 bases, and 12 bases lay in between. CDR3 loop: CASSNTGSSYNEQFF. The DNA of the CDR3 is TGTGCCAGCAGCAACACAGGGTCCTCCTACAATGAGCAGTTCTTC.

The chain has TRBV7-8 and TRBJ2-3, with 8 bases identical to TRBD1. Germline-derived CDR1 and CDR2 are SGHVS and FQNEAQ. The CDR3 is 19 amino acids. With V trimmed by 2 bases and J by 0 bases, 13 bases remained unmatched. CDR3 loop: CASSLRSGTGGLSTDTQYF. CDR3 nucleotides: TGTGCCAGCAGCTTACGGTCCGGTACAGGGGGTCTTAGCACAGATACGCAGTATTTT.

This clonotype was seen more than once but under ten times. V is TRBV28 and J is TRBJ1-4; D is possibly TRBD1 (5 bases). The V and J ends lost 1 base and 6 bases respectively, with 12 bases between them. Germline V gene data show CDR1 as MDHEN and CDR2 as SYDVKM. This CDR3 is 15 amino acids long. CDR3 bases: TGTGCCAGCAGTTTATCGGACACAATGGATGAAAAACTGTTTTTT. Its protein product is CASSLSDTMDEKLFF.

For this clonotype: A much larger clone lies one base from this, so it may be a read error. The chain couples TRBV6-5 to TRBJ2-5; 7 bases line up with TRBD1. In germline, CDR1 is MNHEY, CDR2 SVGAGI. The CDR3 extends over 12 amino acids. In DNA form, the CDR3 reads TGTGCCAGCAGCGACAGGGAAGAGACCCACTACTTC. Residues: CASSDREETHYF.

The sample holds one count of this clonotype. The chain uses TRBV4-1 and TRBJ2-7; 7 positions match TRBD2. This CDR3 has 12 amino acids. Germline values: CDR1 MGHRA, CDR2 YSYEKL. After removal of 8 bases from V and 5 bases from J, the junction contained 6 bases not matched to a gene. The CDR3 DNA sequence: TGCGCCAGCGGCGGGAGTCCCCACGAGCAGTACTTC. Amino acids: CASGGSPHEQYF.

At least ten counts were recorded for this clonotype. The gene calls are TRBV20-1 and TRBJ2-3; a possible D gene is TRBD2 (6 bases). Germline CDR1 is DFQATT and CDR2 is SNEGSKA (reference sequence). The CDR3 is 14 residues long. The V and J ends lost 5 bases and 6 bases respectively, with 18 bases between them. Written as DNA, the CDR3 is TGCAGTGCTGGGAGGACGGACTCAATCGATACGCAGTATTTT. Amino acid sequence: CSAGRTDSIDTQYF.

This clonotype was observed many times. The V and J genes are TRBV5-1 and TRBJ2-2; D not certain. CDR1 is SGHRS, CDR2 YFSETQ, per germline. The CDR3 runs 15 residues. V dropped 7 bases and J dropped 5 bases, with 18 bases sitting between them. The DNA for the CDR3 is TGCGCCAGCGACGACCCGTTGGGAATAACCGGGGAGCTGTTTTTT. As protein: CASDDPLGITGELFF.

V is TRBV6-5 and J is TRBJ2-1, with D hard to call. The CDR3 spans 13 residues. V shed 3 bases and J shed 7 bases, with 10 bases lying between them. The germline gives CDR1 MNHEY, CDR2 SVGAGI. The CDR3 region has the DNA TGTGCCAGCAGTTATTTCGACAAAAATGAGCAGTTCTTC. It encodes CASSYFDKNEQFF.